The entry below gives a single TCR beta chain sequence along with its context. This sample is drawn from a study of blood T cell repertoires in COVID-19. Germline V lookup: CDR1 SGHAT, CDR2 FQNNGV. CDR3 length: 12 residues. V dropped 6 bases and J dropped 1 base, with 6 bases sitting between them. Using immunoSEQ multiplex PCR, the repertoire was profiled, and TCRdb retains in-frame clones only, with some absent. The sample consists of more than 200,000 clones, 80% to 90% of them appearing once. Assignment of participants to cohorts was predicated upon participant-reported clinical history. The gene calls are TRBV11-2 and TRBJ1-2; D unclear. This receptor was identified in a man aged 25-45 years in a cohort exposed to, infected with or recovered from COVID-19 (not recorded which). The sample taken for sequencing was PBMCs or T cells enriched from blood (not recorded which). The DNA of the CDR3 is TGTGCCAGCAGGAGGGATAACTATGGCTACACCTTC. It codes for CASRRDNYGYTF.